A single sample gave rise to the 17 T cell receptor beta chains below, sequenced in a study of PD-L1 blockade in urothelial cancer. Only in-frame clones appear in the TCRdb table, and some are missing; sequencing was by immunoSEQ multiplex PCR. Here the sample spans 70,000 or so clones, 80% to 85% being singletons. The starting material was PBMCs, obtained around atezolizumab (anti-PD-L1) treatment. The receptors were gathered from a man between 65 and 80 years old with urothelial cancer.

The CDR3 DNA reads as TGCGCCAGCAGCCAAGTTCGACAGGGAGGCACCGGGGAGCTGTTTTTT. Protein product: CASSQVRQGGTGELFF. This rearrangement joins TRBV4-1 to TRBJ2-2, with D maybe TRBD1 (7 bases). V lost 1 base, J lost 4 bases, and 13 bases lay in between. CDR1 is MGHRA and CDR2 is YSYEKL in the germline V gene. The length of the CDR3 is 16 residues.

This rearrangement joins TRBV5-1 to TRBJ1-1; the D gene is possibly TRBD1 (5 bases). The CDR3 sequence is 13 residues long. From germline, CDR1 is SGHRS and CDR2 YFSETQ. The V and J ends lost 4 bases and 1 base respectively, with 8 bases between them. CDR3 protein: CASSIGQNTEAFF. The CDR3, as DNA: TGCGCCAGCAGCATCGGACAGAACACTGAAGCTTTCTTT.

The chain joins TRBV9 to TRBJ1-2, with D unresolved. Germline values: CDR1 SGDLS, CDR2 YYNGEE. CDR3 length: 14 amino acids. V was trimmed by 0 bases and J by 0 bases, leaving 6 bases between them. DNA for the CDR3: TGTGCCAGCAGCGTAGGGTCAGCTAACTATGGCTACACCTTC. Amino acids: CASSVGSANYGYTF. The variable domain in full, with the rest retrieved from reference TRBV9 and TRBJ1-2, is DSGVTQTPKHLITATGQRVTLRCSPRSGDLSVYWYQQSLDQGLQFLIQYYNGEERAKGNILERFSAQQFPDLHSELNLSSLELGDSALYFCASSVGSANYGYTFGSGTRLTVV.

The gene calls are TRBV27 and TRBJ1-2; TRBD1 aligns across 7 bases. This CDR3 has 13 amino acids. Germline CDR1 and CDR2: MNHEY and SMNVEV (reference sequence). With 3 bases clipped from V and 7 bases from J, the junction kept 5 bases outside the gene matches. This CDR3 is CASSFRDSFGYTF. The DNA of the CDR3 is TGTGCCAGCAGTTTCCGGGACAGCTTTGGCTACACCTTC.

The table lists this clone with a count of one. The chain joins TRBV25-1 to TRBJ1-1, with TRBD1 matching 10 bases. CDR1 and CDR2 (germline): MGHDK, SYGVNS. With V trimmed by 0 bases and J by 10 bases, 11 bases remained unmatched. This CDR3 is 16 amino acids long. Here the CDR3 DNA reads TGTGCCAGCAGTGAATATCCACGGGGGACAGGGGAAGGAGCTTTCTTT. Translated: CASSEYPRGTGEGAFF.

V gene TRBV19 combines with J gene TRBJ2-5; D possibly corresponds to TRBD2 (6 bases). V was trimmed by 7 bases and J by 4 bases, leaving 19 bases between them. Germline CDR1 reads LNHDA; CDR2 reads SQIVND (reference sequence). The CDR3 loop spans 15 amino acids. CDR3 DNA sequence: TGTGCCAGTACCCCGGGAGTGGTAGTTGGAGAGACCCAGTACTTC. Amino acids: CASTPGVVVGETQYF.

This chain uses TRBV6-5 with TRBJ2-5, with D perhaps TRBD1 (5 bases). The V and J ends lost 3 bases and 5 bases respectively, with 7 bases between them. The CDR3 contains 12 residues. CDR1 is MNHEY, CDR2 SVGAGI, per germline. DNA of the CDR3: TGTGCCAGCAGTTATTGGGGCGAGACCCAGTACTTC. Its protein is CASSYWGETQYF.

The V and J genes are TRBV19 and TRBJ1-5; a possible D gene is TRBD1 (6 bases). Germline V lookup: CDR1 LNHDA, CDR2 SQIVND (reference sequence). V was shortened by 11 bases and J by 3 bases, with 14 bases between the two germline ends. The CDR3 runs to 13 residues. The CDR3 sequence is CAGSQGLNQPQHF. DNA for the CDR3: TGTGCCGGGTCACAGGGTCTCAATCAGCCCCAGCATTTT.

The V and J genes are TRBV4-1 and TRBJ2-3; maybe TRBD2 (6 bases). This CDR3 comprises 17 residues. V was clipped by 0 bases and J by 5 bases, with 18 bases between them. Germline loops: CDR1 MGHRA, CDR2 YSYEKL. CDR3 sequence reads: CASSQDGGQGIGDTQYF. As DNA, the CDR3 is TGCGCCAGCAGCCAAGACGGAGGGCAGGGAATCGGAGATACGCAGTATTTT.

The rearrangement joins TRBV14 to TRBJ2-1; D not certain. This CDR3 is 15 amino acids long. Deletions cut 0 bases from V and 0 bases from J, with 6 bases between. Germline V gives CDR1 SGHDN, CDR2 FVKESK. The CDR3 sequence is CASSQDSSSYNEQFF. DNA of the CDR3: TGTGCCAGCAGCCAAGACTCGAGCTCCTACAATGAGCAGTTCTTC. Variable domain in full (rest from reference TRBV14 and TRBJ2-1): EAGVTQFPSHSVIEKGQTVTLRCDPISGHDNLYWYRRVMGKEIKFLLHFVKESKQDESGMPNNRFLAERTGGTYSTLKVQPAELEDSGVYFCASSQDSSSYNEQFFGPGTRLTVL.

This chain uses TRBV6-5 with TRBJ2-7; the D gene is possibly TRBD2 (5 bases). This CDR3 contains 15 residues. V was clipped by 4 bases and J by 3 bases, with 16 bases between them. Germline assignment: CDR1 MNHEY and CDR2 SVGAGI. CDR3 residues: CASSSGPTAGYEQYF. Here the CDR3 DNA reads TGTGCCAGCAGTTCGGGCCCTACGGCGGGCTACGAGCAGTACTTC.

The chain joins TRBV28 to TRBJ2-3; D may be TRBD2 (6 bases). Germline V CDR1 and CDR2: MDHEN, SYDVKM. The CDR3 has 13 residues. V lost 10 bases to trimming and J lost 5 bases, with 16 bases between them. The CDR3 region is CATRVGGVDTQYF. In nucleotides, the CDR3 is TGTGCCACTCGGGTAGGAGGGGTAGATACGCAGTATTTT.

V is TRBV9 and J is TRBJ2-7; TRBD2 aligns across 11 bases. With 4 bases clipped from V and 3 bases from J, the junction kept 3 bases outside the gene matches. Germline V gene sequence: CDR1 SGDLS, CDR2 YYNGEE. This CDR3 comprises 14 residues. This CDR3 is CASSLGTSGYEQYF. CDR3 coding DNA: TGTGCCAGCAGCTTAGGGACTAGCGGCTACGAGCAGTACTTC.

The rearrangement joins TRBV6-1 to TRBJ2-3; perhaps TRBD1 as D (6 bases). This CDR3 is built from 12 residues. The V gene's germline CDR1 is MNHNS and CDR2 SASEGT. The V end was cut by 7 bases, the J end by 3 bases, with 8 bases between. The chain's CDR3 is CASTRGTDTQYF. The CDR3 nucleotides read TGTGCCAGCACCAGGGGAACAGATACGCAGTATTTT.

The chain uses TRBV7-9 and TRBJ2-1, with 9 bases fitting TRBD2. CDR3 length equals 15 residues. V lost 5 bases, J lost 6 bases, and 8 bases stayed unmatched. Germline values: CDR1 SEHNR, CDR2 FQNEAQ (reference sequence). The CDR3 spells CASSLLAGGGNEQFF. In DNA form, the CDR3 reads TGTGCCAGCAGCCTACTAGCGGGCGGGGGCAATGAGCAGTTCTTC.

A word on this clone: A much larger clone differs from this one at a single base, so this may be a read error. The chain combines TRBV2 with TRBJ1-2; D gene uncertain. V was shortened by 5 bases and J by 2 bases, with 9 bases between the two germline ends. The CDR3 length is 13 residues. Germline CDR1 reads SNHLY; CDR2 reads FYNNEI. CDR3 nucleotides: TGTGCCAGCAGTTTTGAGGGAAACTATGGCTACACCTTC. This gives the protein CASSFEGNYGYTF.

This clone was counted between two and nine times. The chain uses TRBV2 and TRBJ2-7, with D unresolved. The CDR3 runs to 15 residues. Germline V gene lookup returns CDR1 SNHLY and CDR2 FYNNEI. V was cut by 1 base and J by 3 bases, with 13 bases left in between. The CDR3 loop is CASSEGWQAYYEQYF. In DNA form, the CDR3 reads TGTGCCAGCAGTGAAGGTTGGCAAGCGTACTACGAGCAGTACTTC. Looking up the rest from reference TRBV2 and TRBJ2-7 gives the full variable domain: EPEVTQTPSHQVTQMGQEVILRCVPISNHLYFYWYRQILGQKVEFLVSFYNNEISEKSEIFDDQFSVERPDGSNFTLKIRSTKLEDSAMYFCASSEGWQAYYEQYFGPGTRLTVT.